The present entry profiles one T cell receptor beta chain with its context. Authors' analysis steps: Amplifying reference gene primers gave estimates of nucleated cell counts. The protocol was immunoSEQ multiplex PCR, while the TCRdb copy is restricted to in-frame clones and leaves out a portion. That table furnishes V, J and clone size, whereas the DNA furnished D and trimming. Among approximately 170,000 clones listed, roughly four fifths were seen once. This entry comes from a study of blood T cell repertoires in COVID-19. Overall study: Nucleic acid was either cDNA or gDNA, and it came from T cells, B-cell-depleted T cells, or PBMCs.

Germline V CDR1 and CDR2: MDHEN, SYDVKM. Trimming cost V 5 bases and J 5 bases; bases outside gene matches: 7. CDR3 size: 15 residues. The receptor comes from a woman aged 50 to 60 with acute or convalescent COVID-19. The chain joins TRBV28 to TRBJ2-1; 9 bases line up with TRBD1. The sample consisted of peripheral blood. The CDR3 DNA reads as TGTGCCAGCAGTATCGACCGGGACAGGGACAATGAGCAGTTCTTC. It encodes CASSIDRDRDNEQFF. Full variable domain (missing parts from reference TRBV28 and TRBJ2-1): DVKVTQSSRYLVKRTGEKVFLECVQDMDHENMFWYRQDPGLGLRLIYFSYDVKMKEKGDIPEGYSVSREKKERFSLILESASTNQTSMYLCASSIDRDRDNEQFFGPGTRLTVL.